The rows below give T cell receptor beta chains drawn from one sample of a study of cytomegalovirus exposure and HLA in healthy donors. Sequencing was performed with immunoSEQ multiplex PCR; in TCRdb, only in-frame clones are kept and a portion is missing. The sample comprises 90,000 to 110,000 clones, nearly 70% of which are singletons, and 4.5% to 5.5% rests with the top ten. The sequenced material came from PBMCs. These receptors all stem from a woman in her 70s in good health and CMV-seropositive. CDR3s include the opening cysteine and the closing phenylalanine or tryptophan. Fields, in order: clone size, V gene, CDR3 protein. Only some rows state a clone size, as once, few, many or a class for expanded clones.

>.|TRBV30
CAWSWSDRGDGYTF
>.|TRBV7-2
CASSLGQDVNEQFF
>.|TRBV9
CASSVAGANYGYTF
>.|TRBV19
CASSILGGMANYGYTF
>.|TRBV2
CASQLSGGVTTDTQYF
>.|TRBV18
CASSPSGSGSYEQYF
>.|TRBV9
CASSPRQLSNEKLFF
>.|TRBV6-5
CASSEQGTQYF
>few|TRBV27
CASSAYRGRTETQYF
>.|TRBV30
CAWGGQGTDTQYF
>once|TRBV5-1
CASTEGQGGTEAFF
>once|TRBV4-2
CASSHPMNTEAFF
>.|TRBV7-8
CASSFPSGGLETQYF
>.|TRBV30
CAWDRDYGYTF
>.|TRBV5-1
CASSLKTGSSGNTIYF
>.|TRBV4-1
CASSQGGGAVGNTIYF
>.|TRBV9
CASSVAAGGNYEQYF
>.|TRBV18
CASSPRQDNQPQHF
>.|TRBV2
CASRQGQTDAQPQHF
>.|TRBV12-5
CASGSRLAGGNEQFF
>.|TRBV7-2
CASSSENLVGAVQYF
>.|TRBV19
CASSRTGANYGYTF
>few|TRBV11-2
CASSLNLLAGVSTDTQYF